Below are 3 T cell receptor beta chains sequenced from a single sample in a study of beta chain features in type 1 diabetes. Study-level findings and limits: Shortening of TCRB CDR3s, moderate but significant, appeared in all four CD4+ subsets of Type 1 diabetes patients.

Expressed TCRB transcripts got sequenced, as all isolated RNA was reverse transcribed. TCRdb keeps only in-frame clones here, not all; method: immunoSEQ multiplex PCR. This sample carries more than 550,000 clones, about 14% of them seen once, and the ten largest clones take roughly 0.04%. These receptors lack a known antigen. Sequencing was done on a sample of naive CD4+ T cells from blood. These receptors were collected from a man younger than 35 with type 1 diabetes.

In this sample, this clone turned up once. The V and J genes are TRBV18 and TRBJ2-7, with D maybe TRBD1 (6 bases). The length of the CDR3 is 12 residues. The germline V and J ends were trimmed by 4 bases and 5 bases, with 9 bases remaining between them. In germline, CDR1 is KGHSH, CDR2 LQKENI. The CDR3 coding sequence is TGTGCCAGCTCACTCGAGGGGGACGAGCAGTACTTC. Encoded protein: CASSLEGDEQYF.

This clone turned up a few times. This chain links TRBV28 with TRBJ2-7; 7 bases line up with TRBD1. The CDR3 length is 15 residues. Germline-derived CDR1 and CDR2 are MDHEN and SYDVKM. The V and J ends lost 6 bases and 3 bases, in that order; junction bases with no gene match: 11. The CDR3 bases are TGTGCCAGCAGCCCCGACAGGGAGAGGAACTACGAGCAGTACTTC. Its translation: CASSPDRERNYEQYF.

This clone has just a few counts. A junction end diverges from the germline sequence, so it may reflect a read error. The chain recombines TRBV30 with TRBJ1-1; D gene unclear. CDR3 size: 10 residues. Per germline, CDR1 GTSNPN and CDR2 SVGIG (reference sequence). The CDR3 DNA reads TGTGCCTGTAGACCGGGTCTGCTAGTCTTT. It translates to CACRPGLLVF.